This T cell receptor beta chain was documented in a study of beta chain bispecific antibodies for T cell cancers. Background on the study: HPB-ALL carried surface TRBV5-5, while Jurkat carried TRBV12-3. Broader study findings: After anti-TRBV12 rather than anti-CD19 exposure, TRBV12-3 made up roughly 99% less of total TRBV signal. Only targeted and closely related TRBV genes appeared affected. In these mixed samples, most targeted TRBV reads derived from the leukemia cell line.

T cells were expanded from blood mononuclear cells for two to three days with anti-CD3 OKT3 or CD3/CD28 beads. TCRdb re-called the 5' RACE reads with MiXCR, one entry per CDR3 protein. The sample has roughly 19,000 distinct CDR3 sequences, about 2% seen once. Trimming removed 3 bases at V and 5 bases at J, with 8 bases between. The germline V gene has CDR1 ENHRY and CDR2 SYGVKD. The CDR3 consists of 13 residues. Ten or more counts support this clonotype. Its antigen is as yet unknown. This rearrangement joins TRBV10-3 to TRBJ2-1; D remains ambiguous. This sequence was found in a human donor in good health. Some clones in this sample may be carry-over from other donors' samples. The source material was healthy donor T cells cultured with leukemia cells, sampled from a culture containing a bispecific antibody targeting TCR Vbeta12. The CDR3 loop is CAISESANNEQFF. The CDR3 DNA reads TGTGCCATCAGTGAATCGGCTAACAATGAGCAGTTCTTC.